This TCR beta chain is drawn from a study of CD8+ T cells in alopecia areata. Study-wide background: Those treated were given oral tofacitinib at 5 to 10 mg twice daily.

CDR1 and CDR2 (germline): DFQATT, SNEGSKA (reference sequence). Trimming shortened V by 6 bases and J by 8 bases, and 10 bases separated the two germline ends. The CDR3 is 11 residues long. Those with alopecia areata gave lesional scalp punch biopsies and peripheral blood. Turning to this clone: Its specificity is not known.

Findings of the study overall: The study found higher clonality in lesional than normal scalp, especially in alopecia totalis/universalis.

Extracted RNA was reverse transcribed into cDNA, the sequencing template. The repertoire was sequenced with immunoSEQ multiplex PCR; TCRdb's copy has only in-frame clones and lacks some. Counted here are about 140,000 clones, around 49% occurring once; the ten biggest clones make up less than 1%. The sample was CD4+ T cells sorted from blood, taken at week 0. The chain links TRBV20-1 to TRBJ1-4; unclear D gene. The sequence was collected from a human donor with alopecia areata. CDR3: CSAKDVEKLFF. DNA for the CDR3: TGCAGTGCCAAGGACGTAGAAAAACTGTTTTTT.